This paragraph covers one T cell receptor (beta chain) sequence. Its antigen remains unknown. This sample is part of a study of blood T cells in healthy people across ages. Regarding the study as a whole: CMV status of donors was not determined, possibly confounding expanded clonotype changes.

This CDR3 has 17 residues. Germline V gene lookup returns CDR1 LGHNA and CDR2 YNFKEQ. The V segment lost 4 bases and the J segment 8 bases; nucleotides outside the gene matches: 12. The sample providers were healthy Caucasian people from Russia, aged roughly 6 to 95. Primed by a sample-barcoded 5' primer and a J-beta primer mix, a second PCR proceeded for about 7 to 12 cycles. Every cDNA was tagged by a template-switch adaptor with 12 random nucleotides. One entry per CDR3 protein results from TCRdb running MiXCR on the 5' RACE reads. This table has almost 800,000 distinct CDR3 sequences, 58% appearing once.

The chain uses TRBV4-2 and TRBJ2-1; 12 bases match TRBD2. The sequence came from a man under 40 in good health. Sequenced input: blood. CDR3 loop: CASSPSQSSGRAHEQFF. The CDR3 region has the DNA TGTGCCAGCAGCCCCAGCCAATCTAGCGGGAGGGCTCATGAGCAGTTCTTC.